The 27 T cell receptor beta chains below all came from one sample that was sequenced in a study of identical twins. One entry per CDR3 protein, called by TCRdb with MiXCR from the 5' RACE reads. Of around 250,000 distinct CDR3 sequences listed, roughly an eighth are singletons. These same records also appear under a second study, on yellow fever vaccine responses in identical twins.

The sequenced sample was memory (CD45RO+) T cells sorted from blood. The receptors derive from a woman aged 18 to 35 in good health.

This clonotype has more than one count but fewer than ten. CDR3 bases: TGTGCCAGCAGCCCCGGGACAGGGTTTCGGAACACTGAAGCTTTCTTT. Encoded protein: CASSPGTGFRNTEAFF. The V call is TRBV9, the J call TRBJ1-1; 9 bases agree with TRBD1. The V and J ends lost 4 bases and 1 base, in that order; junction bases with no gene match: 8. Germline-derived CDR1 and CDR2 are SGDLS and YYNGEE. The CDR3 loop spans 16 amino acids.

The chain is built from TRBV3-1 and TRBJ2-7, with unresolved D. Looked up from germline, CDR1 is LGHDT and CDR2 is YNNKEL (reference sequence). The CDR3 has 15 residues. V lost 2 bases, J lost 5 bases, and 16 bases lay in between. The CDR3 DNA reads TGTGCCAGCAGCCAATACCCCACCCGGGCGGACGAGCAGTACTTC. Its protein is CASSQYPTRADEQYF.

CDR3 in DNA: TGTGCCAGCAGCTTAGCACAGGAGGCGGGAGGCTACACCTTC. Residues: CASSLAQEAGGYTF. J is TRBJ1-2 and V is TRBV7-9, with D tentatively TRBD1 (5 bases). Germline-derived CDR1 and CDR2 are SEHNR and FQNEAQ (reference sequence). V lost 0 bases, J lost 8 bases, and 13 bases lay in between. The CDR3 spans 14 residues.

The chain couples TRBV6-1 to TRBJ1-6; tentatively, D is TRBD1 (5 bases). V dropped 0 bases and J dropped 0 bases, with 12 bases sitting between them. The CDR3 sequence is 18 residues long. Germline loops: CDR1 MNHNS, CDR2 SASEGT. CDR3 nucleotides: TGTGCCAGCAGTGAAGCGCGCGGGGGGGGCTCCTATAATTCACCCCTCCACTTT. Protein product: CASSEARGGGSYNSPLHF.

The sample holds a few counts of this clonotype. V is TRBV6-4 and J is TRBJ2-3; 7 nucleotides match TRBD1. The CDR3 is 15 amino acids. J lost 3 bases, V lost 5 bases, and 8 bases had no gene match. Per germline, CDR1 MRHNA and CDR2 SNTAGT. CDR3 nucleotides: TGTGCCAGCAGTAGGCGAGGGGGCGAAACAGATACGCAGTATTTT. It specifies CASSRRGGETDTQYF.

This clonotype was seen a few times. V is TRBV14 and J is TRBJ2-3; TRBD2 aligns across 13 bases. The V and J ends lost 7 bases and 2 bases, in that order; junction bases with no gene match: 6. Looked up from germline, CDR1 is SGHDN and CDR2 is FVKESK. The CDR3 extends over 16 amino acids. In DNA, the CDR3 is TGTGCCAGCACCCCGGGACTAGCGGGAATCACAGATACGCAGTATTTT. The encoded protein is CASTPGLAGITDTQYF.

The chain uses TRBV20-1 and TRBJ2-7; TRBD1 matches at 9 bases. The CDR3 is made up of 14 amino acids. The germline V gene encodes CDR1 DFQATT and CDR2 SNEGSKA (reference sequence). Unmatched junction bases numbered 10, after V lost 5 bases and J lost 5 bases. Here the CDR3 DNA reads TGCAGTGCTGGGGGGGGGACAGGGAAGAACGAGCAGTACTTC. This gives the protein CSAGGGTGKNEQYF.

This clonotype was detected ten times or more. This chain joins TRBV4-3 and TRBJ2-7; D perhaps matches TRBD2 (5 bases). The CDR3 length is 14 residues. Trimming cost V 4 bases and J 6 bases, with 16 bases left between them. Germline V CDR1 and CDR2: LGHNA, YSLEER. The CDR3: CASSREEGFGEQYF. In nucleotides, the CDR3 is TGCGCCAGCAGCCGAGAAGAGGGTTTTGGCGAGCAGTACTTC.

This clonotype has only a few counts. The CDR3 is CATRDGYTDTQYF. The CDR3 nucleotides read TGTGCCACCAGGGACGGTTACACAGATACGCAGTATTTT. The chain uses TRBV15 and TRBJ2-3, with no clear D. Germline V CDR1 and CDR2: LNHNV, YYDKDF (reference sequence). V was shortened by 6 bases and J by 2 bases, with 9 bases between the two germline ends. The CDR3 contains 13 residues.

The V call is TRBV20-1, the J call TRBJ1-5, with D possibly matching TRBD1 (6 bases). The CDR3 loop spans 12 amino acids. Trimming pared 6 bases from V and 7 bases from J, leaving 13 bases between. Looked up from germline, CDR1 is DFQATT and CDR2 is SNEGSKA (reference sequence). CDR3 DNA: TGCAGTGCCAACAGGGCGGGGCAGCCCCAGCATTTT. This gives the protein CSANRAGQPQHF.

The chain joins TRBV12-3 or TRBV12-4 to TRBJ2-3; 8 nucleotides align to TRBD2. V shed 6 bases and J 6 bases; nucleotides not matched to a gene: 8. This CDR3 has 14 amino acids. CDR3 loop: CASSQSGRFDTQYF. The CDR3 nucleotides are TGTGCCAGCAGCCAGAGCGGGAGATTTGATACGCAGTATTTT.

This clonotype has a count of ten or more. The rearrangement uses TRBV5-1 and TRBJ2-1, with TRBD2 matching over 8 bases. With V trimmed by 0 bases and J by 2 bases, 1 base remained unmatched. Germline V gene data show CDR1 as SGHRS and CDR2 as YFSETQ. The CDR3 is 15 amino acids. This chain's CDR3 is CASSLERGTYNEQFF. Here the CDR3 DNA reads TGCGCCAGCAGCTTGGAGCGGGGGACCTACAATGAGCAGTTCTTC.

This chain joins TRBV2 and TRBJ2-3; D call uncertain. There are 10 residues in the CDR3. V shed 8 bases and J shed 6 bases, with 6 bases lying between them. Germline CDR1 SNHLY, CDR2 FYNNEI. The CDR3 DNA follows: TGTGCCAGCTCCTTGGATACGCAGTATTTT. Residues: CASSLDTQYF. Using reference TRBV2 and TRBJ2-3 for the parts outside the CDR3, the full variable domain is EPEVTQTPSHQVTQMGQEVILRCVPISNHLYFYWYRQILGQKVEFLVSFYNNEISEKSEIFDDQFSVERPDGSNFTLKIRSTKLEDSAMYFCASSLDTQYFGPGTRLTVL.

This clonotype was recorded a few times. V usage is TRBV7-2 and J usage is TRBJ2-7, with 12 bases fitting TRBD2. The junction had 7 bases not matched to a gene; V was cut back by 5 bases and J by 2 bases. In germline, CDR1 is SGHTA, CDR2 FQGNSA. The length of the CDR3 is 16 residues. The CDR3 is CASSRTSGGSPYEQYF. In DNA, the CDR3 is TGTGCCAGCAGCCGTACTAGCGGGGGGAGCCCCTACGAGCAGTACTTC.

This clonotype turned up a few times. The J gene is TRBJ2-5, the V gene TRBV28; perhaps TRBD1 as D (5 bases). Germline CDR1 and CDR2: MDHEN and SYDVKM. The CDR3 is made up of 16 amino acids. The ends were cut back, 3 bases at V and 1 base at J, with 15 bases in the middle. CDR3 sequence: CASSLARVNLQETQYF. Here the CDR3 DNA reads TGTGCCAGCAGTTTGGCCAGGGTAAACCTCCAAGAGACCCAGTACTTC.

The chain recombines TRBV27 with TRBJ2-1; D is perhaps TRBD1 (5 bases). V was clipped by 6 bases and J by 5 bases, with 17 bases between them. There are 15 residues in the CDR3. CDR1 is MNHEY, CDR2 SMNVEV, per germline (reference sequence). CDR3 nucleotide sequence: TGTGCCAGCAGGGCCCTTGGTCAGGGCAACAATGAGCAGTTCTTC. Amino acid sequence: CASRALGQGNNEQFF.

This clonotype has just a few counts. This chain links TRBV13 with TRBJ2-7; 12 bases map to TRBD1. Trimming at V came to 5 bases and at J to 12 bases, leaving 11 bases not matched to a gene. The CDR3 runs to 14 residues. CDR1 and CDR2 (germline): PRHDT, FYEKMQ (reference sequence). The CDR3 nucleotides read TGTGCCAGCAGCCTACTGGGACAGGGGGCGGGTCGGTACTTC. It yields the protein CASSLLGQGAGRYF.

J is TRBJ1-6 and V is TRBV14; no reliable D call. Germline V lookup: CDR1 SGHDN, CDR2 FVKESK. CDR3 size: 15 residues. V lost 4 bases and J 10 bases, leaving 17 bases between the germline ends. This CDR3 reads CASSPTEGGYSPLHF. The CDR3 DNA reads as TGTGCCAGCAGCCCAACTGAGGGTGGCTACTCACCCCTCCACTTT.

This clonotype occurred many times. At one boundary the junction diverges from the germline segment, which might be a read error. The J gene is TRBJ2-7, the V gene TRBV5-1; 10 bases line up with TRBD1. CDR3 length: 15 amino acids. Germline-derived CDR1 and CDR2 are SGHRS and YFSETQ. In nucleotides, the CDR3 is TGTGCCAGCAGCTTACCGGGACAGGGGTCCTACGAGCAGTACTTC. Amino acid sequence: CASSLPGQGSYEQYF.

The chain has TRBV10-2 and TRBJ1-6; no reliable D call. CDR1 and CDR2 (germline): WSHSY, SAAADI. V lost 6 bases and J lost 9, with 12 bases in between. The CDR3 runs 13 residues. CDR3 region: CASRVEVGSPLHF. The CDR3 coding sequence is TGCGCCAGCAGGGTCGAGGTTGGTTCACCCCTCCACTTT.

This clonotype was counted many times. The chain employs TRBV6-6 and TRBJ2-3; D unresolved. Germline V gene sequence: CDR1 MNHNY, CDR2 SVGAGI (reference sequence). This CDR3 region has 12 residues. The V end was cut by 11 bases, the J end by 0 bases, with 9 bases between. The CDR3: CAVLTSTDTQYF. The CDR3 nucleotides are TGTGCCGTTCTGACTAGCACAGATACGCAGTATTTT.

This clonotype was detected many times. V is TRBV29-1 and J is TRBJ2-2; 11 nucleotides align to TRBD2. V gave up 7 bases and J gave up 0 bases; unmatched junction bases: 7. The germline CDR1 and CDR2 sequences are SQVTM and ANQGSEA. The CDR3 runs to 16 residues. The CDR3 is CSGAGTSGSNTGELFF. The CDR3 DNA reads as TGCAGCGGTGCCGGGACTAGCGGATCGAACACCGGGGAGCTGTTTTTT.

Many counts were recorded for this clonotype. The chain carries TRBV29-1 and TRBJ1-1; a weak D match, TRBD1 (5 bases). Looked up from germline, CDR1 is SQVTM and CDR2 is ANQGSEA. CDR3 length: 12 residues. V was clipped by 2 bases and J by 1 base, with 5 bases between them. CDR3 in DNA: TGCAGCGTTGAACAGGGGAACACTGAAGCTTTCTTT. The encoded protein is CSVEQGNTEAFF.

For this clonotype: A read error may explain this, as a much larger clone is one base away. The J gene is TRBJ2-6, the V gene TRBV12-3 or TRBV12-4, with D unresolved. V shed 7 bases and J shed 1 base, with 8 bases lying between them. The CDR3 length is 14 residues. CDR3 region: CASTLGSGANVLTF. The CDR3 DNA reads as TGTGCCAGCACCTTGGGGTCTGGGGCCAACGTCCTGACTTTC.

The CDR3 protein is CASGSRETQYF. In nucleotides, the CDR3 is TGTGCCAGCGGGTCCAGGGAGACCCAGTACTTC. The chain employs TRBV10-3 and TRBJ2-5, with D possibly TRBD2 on 5 matching bases. The germline CDR1 and CDR2 sequences are ENHRY and SYGVKD. The CDR3 totals 11 residues. The V end lost 10 bases, the J end lost 5 bases, and 11 bases lay between the germline ends.

This clonotype has at least ten counts. This sequence joins TRBV12-3 or TRBV12-4 and TRBJ2-1; a possible D gene is TRBD2 (6 bases). V lost 5 bases and J 7 bases, leaving 15 bases between the germline ends. The CDR3 loop spans 14 amino acids. This CDR3 reads CASSLTEGRNEQFF. The DNA for the CDR3 is TGTGCCAGCAGTCTAACAGAGGGGAGGAATGAGCAGTTCTTC.

This clonotype has a handful of counts. The chain couples TRBV6-5 to TRBJ2-7; D perhaps matches TRBD2 (6 bases). The CDR3 spans 16 residues. The germline V and J ends were trimmed by 0 bases and 2 bases, with 14 bases remaining between them. Germline V gives CDR1 MNHEY, CDR2 SVGAGI. The CDR3 protein is CASSYSKGLPTYEQYF. Written as DNA, the CDR3 is TGTGCCAGCAGTTACTCGAAAGGACTACCAACCTACGAGCAGTACTTC.